A selection of T cell receptor beta chains follows, all from one sample in a study of blood T cell repertoires in COVID-19. The method was immunoSEQ multiplex PCR; TCRdb's version includes in-frame clones alone and lacks a portion of them. The data show hundreds of thousands of clones, with approximately 86% seen just once and 1.5% to 2% held by the top ten. Specimen: peripheral blood. The source of these receptors is a woman in her sixties or seventies who had recovered from COVID-19. Each CDR3 is given with its conserved first and last residue. The D gene is left open where the match is weak. A row's size may be missing; if present it is once, few, many or a size class.

TRBJ2-7 TRBV27 - - CASTPGRGVEQYF TGTGCCAGCACCCCGGGCAGGGGGGTTGAGCAGTACTTC
TRBJ2-1 TRBV9 - - CASSGPGRRVYRSYNEQFF TGTGCCAGCAGTGGACCCGGTCGGAGGGTTTACAGGTCCTACAATGAGCAGTTCTTC
TRBJ2-7 TRBV6-5 - TRBD1 CASRTGQGDEQYF TGTGCCAGCAGGACCGGACAGGGGGACGAGCAGTACTTC
TRBJ1-5 TRBV20-1 once TRBD1 CSANRGLVKHF TGCAGTGCCAACAGGGGGCTGGTCAAGCATTTT
TRBJ1-1 TRBV28 - TRBD1 CASSASNRGSEAFF TGTGCCAGCAGTGCATCCAACAGGGGATCTGAAGCTTTCTTT
TRBJ1-4 TRBV3-1/TRBV3-2 - TRBD1 CKRQGRAETNEKLFF TGTAAACGACAGGGGCGAGCGGAAACTAATGAAAAACTGTTTTTT
TRBJ2-2 TRBV12-3/TRBV12-4 - - CASSFKEGGELFF TGTGCCAGCAGTTTTAAGGAGGGCGGGGAGCTGTTTTTT
TRBJ2-7 TRBV2 - - CASREDRLGSYEQYF TGTGCCAGCAGAGAAGACAGGCTCGGTTCCTACGAGCAGTACTTC
TRBJ1-5 TRBV2 - TRBD1 CASSAQGVDQPQHF TGTGCCAGCAGTGCCCAGGGGGTCGATCAGCCCCAGCATTTT
TRBJ1-1 TRBV19 few - CASRRMGGANTEAFF TGTGCCAGTAGACGGATGGGGGGAGCGAACACTGAAGCTTTCTTT
TRBJ1-5 TRBV2 - - CASRYTGRDQPQHF TGTGCCAGCAGGTATACAGGACGGGATCAGCCCCAGCATTTT
TRBJ1-1 TRBV9 - - CASSPTGGARERDTEAFF TGTGCCAGCAGCCCTACCGGCGGGGCAAGGGAGAGGGACACTGAAGCTTTCTTT
TRBJ2-1 TRBV27 - TRBD2 CASLGTSGGPSYNEQFF TGTGCCAGCCTCGGGACTAGCGGGGGGCCCTCCTACAATGAGCAGTTCTTC
TRBJ2-2 TRBV6-6 - TRBD2 CASSGGGTTTGELFF TGTGCCAGCAGCGGCGGGGGGACCACCACCGGGGAGCTGTTTTTT
TRBJ2-4 TRBV5-1 - TRBD2 CASSYPSLAGGNNKNIQYF TGCGCCAGCAGCTACCCGTCGCTAGCGGGGGGCAACAACAAAAACATTCAGTACTTC
TRBJ1-6 TRBV28 - TRBD1 CASSQGVLSSYNSPLHF TGTGCCAGCAGTCAGGGGGTATTAAGCTCCTATAATTCACCCCTCCACTTT
TRBJ2-1 TRBV3-1/TRBV3-2 - TRBD1 CASSRGQGYNEQFF TGTGCCAGCAGCCGCGGACAGGGCTACAATGAGCAGTTCTTC
TRBJ1-5 TRBV15 once TRBD1 CATSRGGGQGLQPQHF TGTGCCACCAGCAGGGGGGGCGGACAGGGGCTACAGCCCCAGCATTTT
TRBJ1-2 TRBV7-2 once TRBD1 CASSLGRTGTGYTF TGTGCCAGCAGCTTAGGACGGACAGGGACGGGCTACACCTTC
TRBJ1-3 TRBV5-1 once TRBD1 CASSLQGGDGNTIYF TGCGCCAGCAGCTTACAGGGGGGCGATGGAAACACCATATATTTT
TRBJ2-5 TRBV5-1 - - CASSFTQGFRETQYF TGCGCCAGCAGCTTTACACAGGGTTTCCGGGAGACCCAGTACTTC
TRBJ2-1 TRBV5-4 - TRBD1 CASTDRGETYNEQFF TGTGCCAGCACCGACAGGGGCGAGACCTACAATGAGCAGTTCTTC
TRBJ1-5 TRBV29-1 - TRBD1 CSVSDRFDQPQHF TGCAGCGTATCGGACAGGTTCGATCAGCCCCAGCATTTT
TRBJ1-5 TRBV9 once TRBD1 CASSDTGGNQPQHF TGTGCCAGCAGCGACACAGGGGGCAATCAGCCCCAGCATTTT
TRBJ2-1 TRBV4-2 once TRBD1 CASSQDGQGLYNEQFF TGTGCCAGCAGCCAAGATGGACAGGGCCTCTACAATGAGCAGTTCTTC
TRBJ2-1 TRBV19 - - CASSTRVGNEQFF TGTGCCAGTAGTACCAGGGTTGGGAATGAGCAGTTCTTC
TRBJ2-1 TRBV3-1/TRBV3-2 - TRBD2 CASSQASGGGFNEQFF TGTGCCAGCAGCCAGGCTAGCGGGGGGGGTTTTAATGAGCAGTTCTTC
TRBJ1-5 TRBV28 - - CASLSLSPQHF TGTGCCAGCCTCTCCCTATCGCCCCAGCATTTT
TRBJ2-1 TRBV4-2 - - CASSQVGHPSTREQFF TGTGCCAGCAGCCAAGTGGGGCACCCGTCCACTCGTGAGCAGTTCTTC
TRBJ2-7 TRBV4-2 - TRBD2 CASSQGRGGGYEQYF TGTGCCAGCAGCCAAGGACGCGGCGGGGGCTACGAGCAGTACTTC
TRBJ2-6 TRBV20-1 - - CSASPSGANVLTF TGCAGTGCTAGTCCCTCGGGGGCCAACGTCCTGACTTTC
TRBJ1-1 TRBV19 - - CASSIATGLGTEAFF TGTGCCAGTAGTATAGCCACAGGGTTGGGCACTGAAGCTTTCTTT
TRBJ2-7 TRBV6-5 - - CASSYSGGQYF TGTGCCAGCAGTTACTCGGGGGGGCAGTACTTC
TRBJ1-2 TRBV14 - - CASSQDGIGGRGGYTF TGTGCCAGCAGCCAAGATGGTATCGGGGGGCGCGGAGGCTACACCTTC
TRBJ1-1 TRBV18 - - CASSPGGWGTEAFF TGTGCCAGCTCACCAGGAGGTTGGGGAACTGAAGCTTTCTTT
TRBJ1-2 TRBV5-1 - - CASSLDPGDRGYTF TGCGCCAGCAGCTTGGATCCGGGGGATAGGGGCTACACCTTC
TRBJ1-1 TRBV7-2 - TRBD1 CASSSQGAYGTEAFF TGTGCCAGCAGCTCTCAGGGGGCGTACGGCACTGAAGCTTTCTTT
TRBJ1-1 TRBV5-1 - - CASSQEQGGTEAFF TGCGCCAGCAGCCAAGAACAGGGTGGGACTGAAGCTTTCTTT
TRBJ1-2 TRBV29-1 - - CSVDGGSYYGYTF TGCAGCGTTGACGGTGGGAGCTACTATGGCTACACCTTC
TRBJ1-1 TRBV7-9 - - CASSLDGGTEAFF TGTGCCAGCAGCTTAGACGGCGGCACTGAAGCTTTCTTT
TRBJ1-3 TRBV3-1/TRBV3-2 - - CASSKQGLNTIYF TGTGCCAGCAGCAAACAGGGTTTGAACACCATATATTTT
TRBJ2-7 TRBV19 - TRBD1 CASSRVGTGVDEQYF TGTGCCAGTAGTAGGGTCGGGACAGGGGTCGACGAGCAGTACTTC
TRBJ2-7 TRBV28 - TRBD1 CASTDRGGEQYF TGTGCCAGCACCGACAGGGGAGGCGAGCAGTACTTC
TRBJ2-2 TRBV18 once TRBD2 CASSLNRGEALFF TGTGCCAGCTCACTCAATCGGGGGGAAGCGCTGTTTTTT
TRBJ2-3 TRBV20-1 - TRBD1 CSASPFGQGVPTDTQYF TGCAGTGCTAGTCCGTTTGGACAGGGGGTTCCCACAGATACGCAGTATTTT
TRBJ2-7 TRBV3-1/TRBV3-2 - TRBD1 CASWDRGSYEQYF TGTGCCAGCTGGGACAGGGGTTCCTACGAGCAGTACTTC
TRBJ2-2 TRBV9 - - CASRQMNTGELFF TGTGCCAGCAGGCAGATGAACACCGGGGAGCTGTTTTTT
TRBJ2-1 TRBV6-5 few - CASRIPQIHNEQFF TGTGCCAGCAGAATCCCACAAATCCACAATGAGCAGTTCTTC
TRBJ1-2 TRBV6-5 - - CASRAPFHNYGYTF TGTGCCAGCAGGGCCCCGTTTCATAACTATGGCTACACCTTC
TRBJ2-7 TRBV27 - TRBD2 CASSISSGYSYEQYF TGTGCCAGCAGCATCTCTAGCGGATACTCCTACGAGCAGTACTTC
TRBJ1-6 TRBV7-9 - TRBD1 CASSLGLRQGSPLHF TGTGCCAGCAGCTTAGGACTAAGACAGGGATCACCCCTCCACTTT
TRBJ2-2 TRBV19 - - CASNRQDTGELFF TGTGCCAGTAACCGTCAGGACACCGGGGAGCTGTTTTTT
TRBJ2-7 TRBV6-5 once TRBD2 CASRRTSGSSYEQYF TGTGCCAGCAGGCGAACTAGCGGCAGCTCCTACGAGCAGTACTTC
TRBJ2-3 TRBV12-5 - - CASGLGQASTDTQYF TGTGCTAGTGGTTTGGGACAGGCTAGCACAGATACGCAGTATTTT
TRBJ2-7 TRBV20-1 - - CSAWDNYEQYF TGCAGTGCATGGGACAATTACGAGCAGTACTTC